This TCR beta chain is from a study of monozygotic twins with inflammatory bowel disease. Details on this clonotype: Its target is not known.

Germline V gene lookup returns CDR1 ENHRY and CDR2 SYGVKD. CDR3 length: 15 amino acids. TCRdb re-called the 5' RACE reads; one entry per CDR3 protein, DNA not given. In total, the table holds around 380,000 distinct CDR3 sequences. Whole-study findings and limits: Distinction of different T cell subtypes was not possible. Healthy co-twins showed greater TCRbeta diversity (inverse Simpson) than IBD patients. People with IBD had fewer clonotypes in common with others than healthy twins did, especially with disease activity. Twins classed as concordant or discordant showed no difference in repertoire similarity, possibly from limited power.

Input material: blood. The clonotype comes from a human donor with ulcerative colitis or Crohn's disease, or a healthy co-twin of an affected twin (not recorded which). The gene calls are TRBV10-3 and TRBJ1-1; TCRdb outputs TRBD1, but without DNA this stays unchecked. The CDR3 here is CAIRGRDRGDTEAFF.